This T cell receptor (beta chain) derives from a study of early T cells in non-severe SARS-CoV-2 infection. Study-level background: Unsorted whole blood bulk RNA was sequenced, with unpaired chains. Regarding the study as a whole: The VDJdb matching leaned toward anti-spike CD8 responses and overlooked private and CD4 specificities.

Unique molecular identifiers were added to individual cDNA molecules. Each CDR3 protein gets one entry after TCRdb re-called the 5' RACE reads with MiXCR. The sample consists of about 110,000 distinct CDR3 sequences, 9% to 13% of them appearing once. This clonotype has at least ten counts. Its antigen is not known. Looked up from germline, CDR1 is LNHDA and CDR2 is SQIVND (reference sequence). With 6 bases removed from V and 7 bases from J, the gap between germline ends came to 19 bases. The CDR3 is made up of 15 amino acids. This clonotype was obtained from an adult who was a healthcare worker with PCR-confirmed SARS-CoV-2 infection or an uninfected control (not recorded which). Source material: whole blood. The chain uses TRBV19 and TRBJ1-5; D is uncertain. The CDR3 protein is CASSREPTKLQPQHF. The CDR3 DNA sequence: TGTGCCAGTAGCCGAGAACCGACAAAGCTACAGCCCCAGCATTTT.